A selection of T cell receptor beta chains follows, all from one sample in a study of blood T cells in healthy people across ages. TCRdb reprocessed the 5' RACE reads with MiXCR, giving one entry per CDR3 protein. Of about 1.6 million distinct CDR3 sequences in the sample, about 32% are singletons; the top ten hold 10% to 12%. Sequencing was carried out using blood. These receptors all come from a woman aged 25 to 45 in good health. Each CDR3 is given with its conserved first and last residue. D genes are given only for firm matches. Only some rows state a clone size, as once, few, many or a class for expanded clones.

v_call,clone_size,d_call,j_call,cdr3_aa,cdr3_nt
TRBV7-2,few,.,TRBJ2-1,CASSQGGAGGNEQFF,TGTGCCAGCAGCCAAGGGGGGGCAGGGGGCAATGAGCAGTTCTTC
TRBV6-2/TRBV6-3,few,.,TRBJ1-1,CASSRKSEAFF,TGTGCCAGCAGTCGGAAGTCTGAAGCTTTCTTT
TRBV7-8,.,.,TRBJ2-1,CALGDEQFF,TGTGCCCTAGGGGATGAGCAGTTCTTC
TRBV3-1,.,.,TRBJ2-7,CASVGGGEQYF,TGTGCCAGCGTGGGGGGTGGCGAGCAGTACTTC
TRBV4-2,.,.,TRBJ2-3,CASSQDLGRGGTDTQYF,TGTGCCAGCAGCCAAGATCTGGGCAGGGGTGGCACAGATACGCAGTATTTT
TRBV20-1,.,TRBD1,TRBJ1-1,CSARGGTAQNTEAFF,TGCAGCGCTAGAGGCGGGACAGCTCAGAACACTGAAGCTTTCTTT
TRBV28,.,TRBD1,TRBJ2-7,CASSSLGTASYEQYF,TGTGCCAGCAGCTCCCTGGGGACAGCTTCCTACGAGCAGTACTTC
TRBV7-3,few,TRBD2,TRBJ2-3,CASSKPVGLALDTQYF,TGTGCCAGCAGCAAACCCGTAGGACTAGCCTTGGATACGCAGTATTTT
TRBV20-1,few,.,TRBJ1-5,CSASREWSNQPQHF,TGCAGTGCTAGCCGCGAATGGAGCAATCAGCCCCAGCATTTT
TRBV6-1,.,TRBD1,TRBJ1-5,CASSVRTGSNQPQHF,TGTGCTAGCAGTGTCCGGACAGGTAGCAATCAGCCCCAGCATTTT
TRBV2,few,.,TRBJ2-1,CASSGDRWAVNNEQFF,TGTGCCAGCAGTGGAGACCGGTGGGCAGTAAACAATGAGCAGTTCTTC
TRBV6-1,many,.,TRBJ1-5,CASSPLNQPQHF,TGTGCCAGCAGTCCGTTGAATCAGCCCCAGCATTTT
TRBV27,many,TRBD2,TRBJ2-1,CASSSLAGASSYNEQFF,TGTGCCAGCAGTTCCCTAGCGGGAGCGAGCTCCTACAATGAGCAGTTCTTC
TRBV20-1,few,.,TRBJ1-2,CSASRQPEDYGYTF,TGCAGTGCTAGCCGGCAGCCCGAGGACTATGGCTACACCTTC
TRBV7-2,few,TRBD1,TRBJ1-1,CASSAYRGRGTEAFF,TGTGCCAGCAGCGCATATAGGGGGCGGGGGACTGAAGCTTTCTTT
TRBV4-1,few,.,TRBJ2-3,CASSQDRMTQYF,TGCGCCAGCAGCCAGGACAGAATGACGCAGTATTTT
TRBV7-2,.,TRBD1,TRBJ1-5,CVSSQGAGNQPQHF,TGTGTCAGCAGCCAGGGGGCCGGCAATCAGCCCCAGCATTTT
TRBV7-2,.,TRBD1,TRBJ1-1,CASSNAGRGPNTEAFF,TGTGCCAGCAGCAACGCTGGGAGGGGGCCGAACACTGAAGCTTTCTTT
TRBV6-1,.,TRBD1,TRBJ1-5,CASTIGTGVNQPQHF,TGTGCCAGTACTATCGGGACAGGCGTTAATCAGCCCCAGCATTTT
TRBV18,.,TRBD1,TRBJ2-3,CASSPDRGRSGTGTQYF,TGTGCCAGCTCCCCGGACAGGGGGCGATCGGGCACAGGTACGCAGTATTTT
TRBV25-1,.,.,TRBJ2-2,CASSEGDLVGELFF,TGTGCCAGCAGTGAAGGGGATCTGGTCGGGGAGCTGTTTTTT
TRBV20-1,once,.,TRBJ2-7,CSASLSAAPGYEQYF,TGCAGTGCTAGTTTGTCAGCAGCACCCGGCTACGAGCAGTACTTC
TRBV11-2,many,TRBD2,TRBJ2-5,CASSFIRGGETQYF,TGTGCCAGCAGCTTCATTAGGGGAGGGGAGACCCAGTACTTC
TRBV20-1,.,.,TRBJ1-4,CSAFLTKKLFF,TGCAGTGCTTTCCTTACTAAAAAACTGTTTTTT
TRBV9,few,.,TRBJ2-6,CASSVAAQSSGANVLTF,TGTGCCAGCAGCGTAGCGGCCCAGAGCTCTGGGGCCAACGTCCTGACTTTC
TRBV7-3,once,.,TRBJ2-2,CASSLGGGKGGELFF,TGTGCCAGCAGCTTAGGCGGGGGCAAAGGAGGGGAGCTGTTTTTT
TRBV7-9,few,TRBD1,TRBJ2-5,CASSPADRGSETQYF,TGTGCCAGCAGCCCGGCGGACAGGGGAAGCGAGACCCAGTACTTC
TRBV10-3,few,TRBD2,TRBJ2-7,CAILAGISYEQYF,TGTGCCATCCTAGCGGGTATATCCTACGAGCAGTACTTC
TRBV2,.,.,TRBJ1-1,CASLKTPDTEAFF,TGTGCCAGTTTAAAAACGCCCGACACTGAAGCTTTCTTT
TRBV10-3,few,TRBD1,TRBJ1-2,CAISEISGGFNYGYTF,TGTGCCATCAGTGAAATATCAGGGGGTTTTAACTATGGCTACACCTTC
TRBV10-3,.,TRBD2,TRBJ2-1,CAISEPGGPVHSEQFF,TGTGCCATCAGTGAGCCGGGGGGGCCGGTGCACAGTGAGCAGTTCTTC
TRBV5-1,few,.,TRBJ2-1,CASSSGLSANNEQFF,TGCGCCAGCAGCTCAGGATTATCGGCCAACAATGAGCAGTTCTTC
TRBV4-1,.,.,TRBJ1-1,CASSRGFVATDSAFF,TGCGCCAGTAGCCGAGGATTCGTGGCGACAGATTCGGCTTTCTTT
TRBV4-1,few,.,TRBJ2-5,CASSHSRPAKETQYF,TGCGCCAGCAGCCACAGCCGCCCCGCGAAGGAGACCCAGTACTTC
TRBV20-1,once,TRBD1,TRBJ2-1,CSARGQTDYNEQFF,TGCAGTGCCCGGGGACAGACTGACTACAATGAGCAGTTCTTC
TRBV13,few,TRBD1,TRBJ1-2,CASSFRTGGALYGYTF,TGTGCCAGCAGCTTTAGGACAGGGGGCGCTTTGTATGGCTACACCTTC
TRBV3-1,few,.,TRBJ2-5,CASSQLSETQYF,TGTGCCAGCAGTCAATTATCAGAGACCCAGTACTTC
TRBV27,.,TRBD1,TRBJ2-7,CASSLSWTGDEQYF,TGTGCCAGCAGTTTATCTTGGACAGGGGACGAGCAGTACTTC
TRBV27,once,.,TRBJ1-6,CASRGLIRDFRSPLHF,TGTGCCAGCAGAGGACTGATACGGGACTTTCGGTCACCCCTCCACTTT
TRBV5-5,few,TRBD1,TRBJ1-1,CASSSTGGNNAEAFF,TGTGCCAGCAGCTCCACAGGGGGCAATAACGCTGAAGCTTTCTTT
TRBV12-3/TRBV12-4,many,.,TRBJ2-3,CASSLGQGFTDTQYF,TGTGCCAGCAGTTTAGGCCAGGGGTTCACAGATACGCAGTATTTT
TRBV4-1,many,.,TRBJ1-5,CASSQSEGQPQHF,TGCGCCAGCAGCCAGTCTGAGGGTCAGCCCCAGCATTTT
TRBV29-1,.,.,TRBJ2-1,CSVVPGIPYNEQFF,TGCAGCGTTGTGCCGGGGATCCCCTACAATGAGCAGTTCTTC
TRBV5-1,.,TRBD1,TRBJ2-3,CASSGNRDRGLVSTDTQYF,TGCGCCAGCAGCGGAAACCGGGACAGGGGGCTAGTGAGCACAGATACGCAGTATTTT
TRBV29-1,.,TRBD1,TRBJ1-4,CSVTGLNEKLFF,TGCAGTGTGACAGGGCTTAATGAAAAACTGTTTTTT
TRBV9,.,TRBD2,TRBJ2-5,CASSVFPLAGSAGAWETQYF,TGTGCCAGCAGCGTCTTCCCCCTCGCGGGGAGTGCGGGAGCGTGGGAGACCCAGTACTTC
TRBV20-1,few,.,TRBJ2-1,CSAREGGVLSGEQFF,TGCAGTGCTAGAGAGGGCGGGGTGTTGAGTGGTGAGCAGTTCTTC
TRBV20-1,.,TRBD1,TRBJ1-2,CSARPTGGGYTF,TGCAGTGCTCGCCCGACAGGGGGAGGCTACACCTTC
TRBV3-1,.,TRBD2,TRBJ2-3,CTSSQDIRSGGTDTQYF,TGTACCAGCAGCCAAGATATACGCAGCGGGGGGACAGATACGCAGTATTTT
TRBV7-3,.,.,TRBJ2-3,CASSHSRTDTQYF,TGTGCCAGCAGCCACTCCCGGACAGATACGCAGTATTTT
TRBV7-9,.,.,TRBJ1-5,CASSLEAGPQHF,TGTGCCAGCAGCTTAGAAGCTGGACCCCAGCATTTT
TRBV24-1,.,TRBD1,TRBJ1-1,CATSERTGRAFF,TGTGCCACCAGTGAAAGGACAGGGCGGGCTTTCTTT
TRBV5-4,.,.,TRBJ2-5,CASTRDKGQETQYF,TGTGCCAGCACACGGGACAAAGGGCAAGAGACCCAGTACTTC
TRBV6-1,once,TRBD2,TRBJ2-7,CASSEMTSVTYEQYF,TGTGCCAGCAGTGAAATGACTAGCGTTACCTACGAGCAGTACTTC
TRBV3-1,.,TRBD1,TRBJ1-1,CASSPRQGIGTEAFF,TGTGCCAGCAGCCCCCGACAGGGGATCGGCACTGAAGCTTTCTTT
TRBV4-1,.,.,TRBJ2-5,CASSQPRAPRETQYF,TGCGCCAGCAGCCAACCTAGGGCTCCTCGGGAGACCCAGTACTTC
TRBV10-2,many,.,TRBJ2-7,CASRGSRVGSSYEQYF,TGCGCCAGCAGAGGAAGCCGGGTCGGAAGCTCCTACGAGCAGTACTTC